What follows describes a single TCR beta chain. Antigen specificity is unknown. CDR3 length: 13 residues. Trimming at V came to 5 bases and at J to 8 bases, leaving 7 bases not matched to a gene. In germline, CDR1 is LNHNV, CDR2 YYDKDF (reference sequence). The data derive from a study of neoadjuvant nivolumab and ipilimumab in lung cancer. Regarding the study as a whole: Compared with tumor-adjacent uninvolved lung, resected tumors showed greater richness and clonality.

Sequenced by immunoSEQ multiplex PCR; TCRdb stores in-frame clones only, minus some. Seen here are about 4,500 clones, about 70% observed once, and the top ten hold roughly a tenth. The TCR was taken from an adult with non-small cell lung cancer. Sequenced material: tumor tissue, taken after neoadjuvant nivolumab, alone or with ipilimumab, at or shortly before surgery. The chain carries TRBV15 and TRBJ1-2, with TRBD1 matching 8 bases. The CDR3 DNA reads TGTGCCACCAGCGTAAGGACAGGGCAAGGCTACACCTTC. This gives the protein CATSVRTGQGYTF. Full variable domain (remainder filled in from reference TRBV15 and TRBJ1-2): DAMVIQNPRYQVTQFGKPVTLSCSQTLNHNVMYWYQQKSSQAPKLLFHYYDKDFNNEADTPDNFQSRRPNTSFCFLDIRSPGLGDTAMYLCATSVRTGQGYTFGSGTRLTVV.